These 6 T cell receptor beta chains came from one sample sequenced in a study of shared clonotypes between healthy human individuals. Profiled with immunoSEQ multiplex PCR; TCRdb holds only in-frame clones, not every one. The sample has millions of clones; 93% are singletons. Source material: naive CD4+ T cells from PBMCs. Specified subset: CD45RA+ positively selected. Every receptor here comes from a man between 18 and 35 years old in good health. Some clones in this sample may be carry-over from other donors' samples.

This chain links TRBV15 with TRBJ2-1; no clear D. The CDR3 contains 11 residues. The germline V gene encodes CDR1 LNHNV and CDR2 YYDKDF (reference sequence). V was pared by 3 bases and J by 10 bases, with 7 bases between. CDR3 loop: CATSRNWEQFF. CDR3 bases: TGTGCCACCAGCAGGAACTGGGAGCAGTTCTTC. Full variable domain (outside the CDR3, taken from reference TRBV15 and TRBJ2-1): DAMVIQNPRYQVTQFGKPVTLSCSQTLNHNVMYWYQQKSSQAPKLLFHYYDKDFNNEADTPDNFQSRRPNTSFCFLDIRSPGLGDTAMYLCATSRNWEQFFGPGTRLTVL.

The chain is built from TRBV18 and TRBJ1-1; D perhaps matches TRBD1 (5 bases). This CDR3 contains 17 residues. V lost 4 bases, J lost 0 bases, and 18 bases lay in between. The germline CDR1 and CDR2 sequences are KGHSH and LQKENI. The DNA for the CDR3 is TGTGCCAGCTCACTACTACGAGTTACGACAGTGAACACTGAAGCTTTCTTT. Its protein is CASSLLRVTTVNTEAFF.

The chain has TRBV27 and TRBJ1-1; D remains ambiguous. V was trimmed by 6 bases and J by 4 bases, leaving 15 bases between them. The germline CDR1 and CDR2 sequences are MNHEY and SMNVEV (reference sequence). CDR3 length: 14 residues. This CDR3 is CASSRGGWGTEAFF. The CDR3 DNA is TGTGCCAGCAGCCGCGGTGGGTGGGGCACTGAAGCTTTCTTT.

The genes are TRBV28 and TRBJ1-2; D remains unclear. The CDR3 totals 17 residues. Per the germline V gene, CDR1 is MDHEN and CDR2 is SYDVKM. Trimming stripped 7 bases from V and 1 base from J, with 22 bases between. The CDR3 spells CASTKSGYSVLNYGYTF. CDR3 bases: TGTGCCAGCACCAAAAGCGGGTACAGTGTTCTTAACTATGGCTACACCTTC.

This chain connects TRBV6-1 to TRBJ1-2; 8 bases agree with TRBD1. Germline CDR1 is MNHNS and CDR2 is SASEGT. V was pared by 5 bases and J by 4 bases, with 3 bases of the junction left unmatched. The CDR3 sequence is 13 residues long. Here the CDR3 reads CASSLGTGYGYTF. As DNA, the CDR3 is TGTGCCAGCAGTCTAGGGACAGGCTATGGCTACACCTTC.

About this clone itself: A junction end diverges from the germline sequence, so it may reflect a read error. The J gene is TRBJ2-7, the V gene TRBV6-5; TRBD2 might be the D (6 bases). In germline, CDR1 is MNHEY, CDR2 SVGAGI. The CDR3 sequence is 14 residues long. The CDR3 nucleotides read TGTGCCAGCAGTAACTCCGGGAGACCCTACGAGCAGTACTTC. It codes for CASSNSGRPYEQYF.